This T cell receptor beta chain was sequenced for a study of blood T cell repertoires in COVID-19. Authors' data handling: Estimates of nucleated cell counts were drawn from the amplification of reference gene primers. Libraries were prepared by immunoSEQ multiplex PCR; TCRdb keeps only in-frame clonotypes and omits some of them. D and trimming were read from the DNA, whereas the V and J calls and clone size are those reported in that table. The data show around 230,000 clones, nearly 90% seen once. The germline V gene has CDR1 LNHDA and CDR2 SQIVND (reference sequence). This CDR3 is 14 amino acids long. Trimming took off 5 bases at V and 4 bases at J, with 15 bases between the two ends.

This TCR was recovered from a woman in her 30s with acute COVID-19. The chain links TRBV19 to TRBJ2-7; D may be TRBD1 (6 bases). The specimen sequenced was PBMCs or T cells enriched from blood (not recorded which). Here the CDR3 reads CASSLQGRKYEQYF. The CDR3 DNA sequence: TGTGCCAGTAGTCTACAGGGAAGGAAATACGAGCAGTACTTC. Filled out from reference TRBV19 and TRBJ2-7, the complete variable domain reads DGGITQSPKYLFRKEGQNVTLSCEQNLNHDAMYWYRQDPGQGLRLIYYSQIVNDFQKGDIAEGYSVSREKKESFPLTVTSAQKNPTAFYLCASSLQGRKYEQYFGPGTRLTVT.